One sample yielded the 3 T cell receptor beta chains listed below, sequenced in a study of blood T cells in healthy people across ages (dated by TCRdb to the mid-2010s). The method behind the library was 5' RACE. Sequencing relied on an Illumina HiSeq 2500. A second PCR of about 6 to 11 cycles was performed with a sample-barcoded 5' primer and a J-beta primer mix. TCRdb passed the public sequencing reads through fastp at Q25 and MiXCR, retaining productive beta sequences. Each entry merges the rows of one CDR3 protein and shows their most common DNA and genes. In this sample the table shows 550,000 to 650,000 distinct CDR3 sequences, 25% to 35% of which occur a single time. The biggest ten clones account for over 3.5% of the sample. These records were also assigned to another study, of T cells of mothers and their children.

Source material: blood. These receptors came from a boy younger than 10 in good health.

Turning to this clonotype: At one boundary the junction diverges from the germline segment, which might be a read error. The chain links TRBV7-2 to TRBJ2-5, with 7 bases aligning to TRBD1. Germline lookup yields CDR1 SGHTA and CDR2 FQGNSA. The CDR3 has 15 residues. CDR3 protein: CAGSLNRGGRETQYF. The CDR3 DNA reads as TGTGCCGGCAGCCTAAACAGGGGCGGGCGGGAGACCCAGTACTTC. Using reference TRBV7-2 and TRBJ2-5 for the parts outside the CDR3, the full variable domain is GAGVSQSPSNKVTEKGKDVELRCDPISGHTALYWYRQSLGQGLEFLIYFQGNSAPDKSGLPSDRFSAERTGGSVSTLTIQRTQQEDSAVYLCAGSLNRGGRETQYFGPGTRLLVL.

This chain links TRBV14 with TRBJ1-1; no reliable D call. Germline assignment: CDR1 SGHDN and CDR2 FVKESK. V shed 0 bases and J shed 2 bases, with 4 bases lying between them. CDR3 length: 13 amino acids. The CDR3 here is CASSQEINTEAFF. Written as DNA, the CDR3 is TGTGCCAGCAGCCAAGAGATTAACACTGAAGCTTTCTTT.

This chain uses TRBV7-6 with TRBJ2-1; D is perhaps TRBD1 (6 bases). V was shortened by 2 bases and J by 4 bases, with 12 bases between the two germline ends. The CDR3 has 15 residues. Germline V gives CDR1 SGHVS, CDR2 FNYEAQ. DNA for the CDR3: TGTGCCAGCAGCTTAAGTACAGGGCCGTACAATGAGCAGTTCTTC. Translation: CASSLSTGPYNEQFF.